One and the same sample provided the 23 T cell receptor beta chains below, sequenced in a study of tumor and adjacent non-tumor tissue in lung cancer. The template was RNA from unsorted bulk tissue. The library came from three nested PCR rounds adapted from ARM-PCR protocols. TCRdb independently ran MiXCR on the multiplex PCR reads; one entry per CDR3 protein. The sample includes approximately 130,000 distinct CDR3 sequences, approximately 71% of them seen just once. The sample consisted of lung tumor tissue. Receptor source: a young man with non-small cell lung cancer.

Turning to this clonotype: Possible read error: a much larger clone is one base away. The gene calls are TRBV4-3 and TRBJ2-1; D gene uncertain. With 0 bases removed from V and 9 bases from J, the gap between germline ends came to 12 bases. Per the germline V gene, CDR1 is LGHNA and CDR2 is YSLEER. The CDR3 is 14 amino acids. The CDR3 is CASSQDDKAGEQFF. The CDR3 nucleotides are TGCGCCAGCAGCCAAGATGATAAGGCTGGTGAGCAGTTCTTC.

As for this clonotype: Possible read error: a much larger clone is one base away. The gene calls are TRBV4-3 and TRBJ2-3; TRBD1 is a possible D gene (5 bases). The length of the CDR3 is 17 residues. Germline V gene data show CDR1 as LGHNA and CDR2 as YSLEER. The CDR3 sequence: CASSQDWGQGSTVTQYF. The CDR3 DNA is TGCGCCAGCAGCCAAGACTGGGGCCAGGGAAGCACAGTTACGCAGTATTTT.

Note on this clonotype: Because the CDR3 is missing its conserved closing phenylalanine or tryptophan, this is likely a read error. The chain uses TRBV4-2 and TRBJ2-1; D gene uncertain. Germline V lookup: CDR1 LGHNA, CDR2 YNFKEQ. CDR3 length: 18 amino acids. CDR3 protein: CASSQRINRAQEENEQFL. As DNA, the CDR3 is TGTGCCAGTAGCCAACGCATTAACCGGGCACAAGAAGAAAATGAGCAGTTCTTA.

This clonotype was found many times. The chain couples TRBV20-1 to TRBJ2-7, with 10 bases fitting TRBD1. The ends lost 5 bases at V and 5 bases at J; junction bases unmatched: 12. Germline V gene sequence: CDR1 DFQATT, CDR2 SNEGSKA (reference sequence). CDR3 length: 15 residues. CDR3 in DNA: TGCAGTGCTCCGTTGACAGGGGGCATGTTCGACGAGCAGTACTTC. It translates to CSAPLTGGMFDEQYF.

With regard to this clonotype: A read error is likely, as this CDR3 ends without the conserved phenylalanine or tryptophan. It is unclear where the CDR3 begins or ends on the DNA, so no DNA is shown, and the CDR3 is as TCRdb lists it. This chain uses TRBV20-1 with TRBJ2-7; the table's D call, TRBD1, has no DNA check behind it. The germline V gene encodes CDR1 DFQATT and CDR2 SNEGSKA (reference sequence). The CDR3 has 11 residues if both end residues are counted. The chain's CDR3 is CSARRGYEQYS.

There are many counts of this clonotype. V usage is TRBV12-3 or TRBV12-4 and J usage is TRBJ2-3; 7 nucleotides match TRBD2. The CDR3 is made up of 14 amino acids. V dropped 3 bases and J dropped 6; count of bases not matched to a gene: 6. The CDR3 loop reads CASSLTGGDDTQYF. The CDR3 DNA follows: TGTGCCAGCAGTTTGACGGGAGGCGATGATACGCAGTATTTT.

This clonotype came up many times. V gene TRBV5-6 combines with J gene TRBJ1-2; D might be TRBD1 (6 bases). The CDR3 runs to 15 residues. CDR1 SGHDT and CDR2 YYEEEE come from the germline V gene. Trimming left V 0 bases short and J 3 bases short, with 12 bases between. CDR3 DNA sequence: TGTGCCAGCAGCTTGGGATCACAGGGTCACTATGGCTACACCTTC. Translation gives CASSLGSQGHYGYTF.

This chain connects TRBV5-4 to TRBJ1-4, with D possibly being TRBD1 (6 bases). The CDR3 runs 14 residues. CDR1 is SGHNT and CDR2 is YYREEE in the germline V gene (reference sequence). V lost 5 bases and J lost 7, with 15 bases in between. CDR3 protein: CASRFQGKGEKLFF. CDR3 bases: TGTGCCAGCAGGTTTCAGGGGAAGGGTGAAAAACTGTTTTTT.

The genes are TRBV6-6 and TRBJ1-3, with D possibly TRBD1 on 6 matching bases. V gave up 4 bases and J gave up 1 base, with 11 bases separating them. The CDR3 length is 15 residues. Germline CDR1 and CDR2: MNHNY and SVGAGI (reference sequence). The CDR3 is CASSCPQGSGNTIYF. DNA for the CDR3: TGTGCCAGCAGTTGCCCACAGGGTTCTGGAAACACCATATATTTT.

In this sample, this clonotype turned up many times. The chain combines TRBV6-5 with TRBJ2-2, with D possibly matching TRBD2 (6 bases). V was cut by 7 bases and J by 2 bases, with 11 bases left in between. Germline values: CDR1 MNHEY, CDR2 SVGAGI. The CDR3 is 14 amino acids. CDR3 protein: CASTSGDNTGELFF. For the CDR3, the DNA is TGTGCCAGCACTTCGGGGGATAACACCGGGGAGCTGTTTTTT.

Concerning this clonotype itself: Given a much more abundant clone one base away, this may be a read error. The V call is TRBV6-5, the J call TRBJ2-1; D is unclear. The germline V gene has CDR1 MNHEY and CDR2 SVGAGI. The CDR3 sequence is 14 residues long. V shed 2 bases and J shed 8 bases, with 13 bases lying between them. The CDR3 coding sequence is TGTGCCAGCAGTTACCAACCCCCGCCCGATGAGCAGTTCTTC. Its protein is CASSYQPPPDEQFF.

Worth noting for this clonotype: Its ends do not fully match the called genes, so a read error is possible. The chain has TRBV6-5 and TRBJ1-1; unclear D gene. The CDR3 spans 13 residues. CDR1 MNHEY and CDR2 SVGAGI come from the germline V gene. The CDR3 sequence: CASNYGSNTEDFF. Written as DNA, the CDR3 is TGTGCCAGCAACTACGGATCGAACACTGAAGATTTCTTT.

Note on this clonotype: Given the absence of the conserved phenylalanine or tryptophan at the CDR3 end, a read error is likely. The V call is TRBV11-2, the J call TRBJ1-6; tentatively, D is TRBD1 (6 bases). With 2 bases removed from V and 14 bases from J, the gap between germline ends came to 19 bases. This CDR3 has 15 residues. CDR1 SGHAT and CDR2 FQNNGV come from the germline V gene. CDR3 DNA sequence: TGTGCCAGCAGCTTATGGGTGGGGGCGAACTCATCCCTCCACCTT. Its translation is CASSLWVGANSSLHL.

This clonotype was detected only once. A much larger clone lies one base from this, so it may be a read error. The chain couples TRBV6-1 to TRBJ1-5; the D gene is possibly TRBD1 (6 bases). CDR3 length: 16 residues. From germline, CDR1 is MNHNS and CDR2 SASEGT. Trimming took off 6 bases at V and 3 bases at J, with 18 bases between the two ends. The CDR3 DNA reads as TGTGCCAGCAGGGGGGGACACGATTTTGACAATCAGCCCCAGCATTTT. Its protein is CASRGGHDFDNQPQHF.

As regards this clonotype: The junction shows a germline mismatch at one end, possibly a read error. J is TRBJ1-4 and V is TRBV4-1, with 8 bases fitting TRBD1. This CDR3 is built from 17 residues. Germline V CDR1 and CDR2: MGHRA, YSYEKL. The chain's CDR3 is CASGHQDHRGIGEILFF. CDR3 nucleotides: TGCGCCAGCGGCCATCAAGACCACAGGGGGATAGGGGAAATACTGTTTTTT.

In this sample, this clonotype turned up many times. This rearrangement joins TRBV20-1 to TRBJ2-5; D may be TRBD1 (6 bases). Trimming stripped 6 bases from V and 4 bases from J, with 15 bases between. This CDR3 is 13 amino acids long. Germline V CDR1 and CDR2: DFQATT, SNEGSKA (reference sequence). For the CDR3, the DNA is TGCAGTGCCACAGGGCGGTCGGGAGAGACCCAGTACTTC. It codes for CSATGRSGETQYF.

Regarding this clonotype: A much larger clone lies one base from this, so it may be a read error. V and J are TRBV12-5 and TRBJ1-5, with D unclear. The V end lost 7 bases, the J end lost 7 bases, and 20 bases lay between the germline ends. The CDR3 runs to 15 residues. Germline lookup yields CDR1 LGHNT and CDR2 FRNRAP. CDR3 bases: TGTGCTAGTGCCCCCCTCGACTGTGTGCGACAGCCCCAGCATTTT. It specifies CASAPLDCVRQPQHF.

In regard to this clonotype: At one end the junction does not follow the germline gene, possibly because of a read error. V and J are TRBV20-1 and TRBJ2-7, with D perhaps given as TRBD1 or TRBD2 (5 bases each). Per the germline V gene, CDR1 is DFQATT and CDR2 is SNEGSKA (reference sequence). There are 13 residues in the CDR3. CDR3 sequence: CSVRGEDVYEQYF. The CDR3 bases are TGCAGTGTTAGAGGGGAAGACGTCTACGAGCAATACTTC.

Concerning this clonotype: One base away lies a much larger clone, so this may be a sequencing read error. This chain connects TRBV12-3 or TRBV12-4 to TRBJ1-1, with D perhaps matching TRBD1 (5 bases). The CDR3 has 13 amino acids. Trimming removed 2 bases from V and 6 bases from J, with 10 bases in between. The CDR3 here is CASSLTDSAEAFF. CDR3 sequence (DNA): TGTGCCAGCAGTTTAACCGACAGTGCTGAAGCTTTCTTT.

In regard to this clonotype: The junction and the germline gene differ at one end; a read error may be behind it. The gene calls are TRBV6-1 and TRBJ1-5; D not resolved. The CDR3 covers 13 residues. Germline CDR1 is MNHNS and CDR2 is SASEGT. The CDR3 nucleotides read TGTGCCAGCAGTGAATACGTTAATCGGCCCCAGCTTTTT. As protein: CASSEYVNRPQLF.

This rearrangement joins TRBV7-9 to TRBJ1-4; D not resolved. V was trimmed by 3 bases and J by 5 bases, leaving 13 bases between them. Germline V gene sequence: CDR1 SEHNR, CDR2 FQNEAQ (reference sequence). This CDR3 is 15 amino acids long. The CDR3 nucleotides read TGTGCCAGCAGCTTTGGGGTAGGCGACAATGAAAAACTGTTTTTT. Translated, it gives CASSFGVGDNEKLFF. Supplemented by reference TRBV7-9 and TRBJ1-4, the full variable domain reads DTGVSQNPRHKITKRGQNVTFRCDPISEHNRLYWYRQTLGQGPEFLTYFQNEAQLEKSRLLSDRFSAERPKGSFSTLEIQRTEQGDSAMYLCASSFGVGDNEKLFFGSGTQLSVL.

Note on this clonotype: A much larger clone lies a single base off, so this may be a read error. This sequence joins TRBV4-3 and TRBJ2-2; D may be TRBD2 (8 bases). Germline V lookup: CDR1 LGHNA, CDR2 YSLEER. The CDR3 covers 16 residues. CDR3 protein: CAGDGRGRMDTRELFF. The CDR3 bases are TGCGCCGGCGACGGGAGGGGGCGAATGGACACCCGGGAGCTGTTTTTT.

This clonotype was seen a single time. This clone may be a read error of a much larger clone one base away. This chain links TRBV6-1 with TRBJ1-2; D ambiguous. Germline lookup yields CDR1 MNHNS and CDR2 SASEGT. The CDR3 is 14 residues long. Here the CDR3 DNA reads TGTGCCAGCAGTGAATGGACGGGTAACTATGCCTACACCTTC. This codes for CASSEWTGNYAYTF.